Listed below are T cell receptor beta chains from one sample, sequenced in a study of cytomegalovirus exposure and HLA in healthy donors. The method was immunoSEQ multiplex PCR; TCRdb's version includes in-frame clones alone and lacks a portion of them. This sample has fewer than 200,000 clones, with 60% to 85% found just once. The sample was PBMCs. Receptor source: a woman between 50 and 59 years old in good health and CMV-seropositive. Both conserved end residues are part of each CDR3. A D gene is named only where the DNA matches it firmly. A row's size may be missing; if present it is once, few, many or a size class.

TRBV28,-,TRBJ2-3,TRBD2,TGTGCCAGCAGCCTAACAGGGACTAGCGGGAATACGCAGTATTTT,CASSLTGTSGNTQYF
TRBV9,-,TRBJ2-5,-,TGTGCCAGCAGCGTAGGGGCTAGCACGACTCAAGAGACCCAGTACTTC,CASSVGASTTQETQYF
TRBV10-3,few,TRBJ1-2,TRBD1,TGTGCCATCAGTGATCGAATCATTAGACAGGGGGAGGGCTATGGCTACACCTTC,CAISDRIIRQGEGYGYTF
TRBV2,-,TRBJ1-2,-,TGTGCCAGCACGATGGAGAACTATGGCTACACCTTC,CASTMENYGYTF
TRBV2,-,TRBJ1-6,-,TGTGCCAGCAAGGACAGTCATAATTCACCCCTCCACTTT,CASKDSHNSPLHF
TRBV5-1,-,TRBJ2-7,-,TGCGCCAGCAGCCCCCCCCGGTCCACCTACGAGCAGTACTTC,CASSPPRSTYEQYF
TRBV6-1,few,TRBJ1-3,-,TGTGCCAGCAGCCAGGACAACTATCCTGGAAACACCATATATTTT,CASSQDNYPGNTIYF
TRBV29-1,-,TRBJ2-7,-,TGCAGCGTTGGGCTGAGGACGGGGGACGAGCAGTACTTC,CSVGLRTGDEQYF
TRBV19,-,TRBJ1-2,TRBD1,TGTGCCAGTAGTACCCCGAACAGGGGGCGCGACTATGGCTACACCTTC,CASSTPNRGRDYGYTF
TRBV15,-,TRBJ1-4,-,TGTGCCACCAGCAGGGGAGGGGTGGGTGAAAAACTGTTTTTT,CATSRGGVGEKLFF
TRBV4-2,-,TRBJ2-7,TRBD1,TGTGCCAGCAGCCGCGGACAGGGTGTCGAGCAGTACTTC,CASSRGQGVEQYF
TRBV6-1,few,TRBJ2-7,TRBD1,TGTGCCAGCAGTGAAGCCGGGACAGGGCCCTACGAGCAGTACTTC,CASSEAGTGPYEQYF
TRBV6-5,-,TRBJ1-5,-,TGTGCCAGCAGCGTTCAGGGTCGGGGCAATCAGCCCCAGCATTTT,CASSVQGRGNQPQHF
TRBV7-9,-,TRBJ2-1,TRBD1,TGTGCCAGCAGCTATACTTCTCGACAGGGGATGAATGAGCAGTTCTTC,CASSYTSRQGMNEQFF
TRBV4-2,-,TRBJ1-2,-,TGTGCCAGCAGCCATGACCGGGACACCTCATCCTATGGCTACACCTTC,CASSHDRDTSSYGYTF
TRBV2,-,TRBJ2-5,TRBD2,TGTGCCAGCAGACCGCCCTCGCGGGGGGGCCGAGAGACCCAGTACTTC,CASRPPSRGGRETQYF
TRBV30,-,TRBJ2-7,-,TGTGCCGGCTACGGGAGTCCGCGCCACGAGCAGTACTTC,CAGYGSPRHEQYF
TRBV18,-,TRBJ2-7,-,TGTGCCAGCTCATCCGTGGACGGGATACAGTACTTC,CASSSVDGIQYF
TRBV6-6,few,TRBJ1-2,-,TGTGCCAGCAGCCGCGCGGCACAGGGCGCCTATGGCTACACCTTC,CASSRAAQGAYGYTF